This TCR beta chain was captured in a study of blood T cell repertoires in COVID-19. In the study overall: Some COVID-19 samples were acute and others convalescent; all came from the United States, Italy and Spain. Nucleic acid was either cDNA or gDNA, and it came from T cells, B-cell-depleted T cells, or PBMCs.

The CDR3 spans 16 residues. Losses at the gene ends were 2 bases for V and 6 bases for J; bases not matched to a gene: 10. The V gene's germline CDR1 is WSHSY and CDR2 SAAADI. As originally analysed: Reference gene primer amplification in the assay estimated nucleated cell counts. Libraries were prepared by immunoSEQ multiplex PCR; TCRdb keeps only in-frame clonotypes and omits some of them. D and trimming come from the DNA, and the V and J calls and clone size come from that table. The repertoire holds about 70,000 clones, with 65% to 90% as singletons. The V call is TRBV10-2, the J call TRBJ2-1; TRBD2 aligns across 7 bases. Sequenced: peripheral blood. The sequence was collected from a woman in her sixties or seventies with acute or convalescent COVID-19. The CDR3 sequence: CASSEEFRREINEQFF. DNA of the CDR3: TGCGCCAGCAGTGAGGAATTCCGGCGGGAGATCAATGAGCAGTTCTTC.